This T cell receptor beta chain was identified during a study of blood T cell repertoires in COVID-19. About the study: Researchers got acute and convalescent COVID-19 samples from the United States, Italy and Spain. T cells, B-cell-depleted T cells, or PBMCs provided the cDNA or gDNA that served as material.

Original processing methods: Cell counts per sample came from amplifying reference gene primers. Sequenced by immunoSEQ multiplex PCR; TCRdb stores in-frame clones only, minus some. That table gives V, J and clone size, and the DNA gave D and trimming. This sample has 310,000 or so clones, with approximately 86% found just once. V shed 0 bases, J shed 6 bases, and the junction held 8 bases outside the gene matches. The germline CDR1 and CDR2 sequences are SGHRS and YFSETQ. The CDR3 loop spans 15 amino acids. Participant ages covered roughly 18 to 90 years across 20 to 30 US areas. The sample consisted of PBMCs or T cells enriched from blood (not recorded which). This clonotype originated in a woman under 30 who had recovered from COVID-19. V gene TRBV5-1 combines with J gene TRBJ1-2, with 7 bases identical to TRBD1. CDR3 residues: CASSLAGDRVDGYTF. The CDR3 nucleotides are TGCGCCAGCAGCTTGGCCGGTGACAGGGTGGATGGCTACACCTTC.